This passage covers 26 T cell receptor beta chains from one sample sequenced in a study of radiation and T cells in renal cell carcinoma. Sequenced by immunoSEQ multiplex PCR; TCRdb stores in-frame clones only, minus some. The sample includes about 83,000 clones, roughly 83% seen only once; the top ten take 2% to 3%. Time point reported: blood 4 weeks post-SBRT, at nephrectomy. The treatment was: 15 Gy SBRT to primary tumor, nephrectomy 4 weeks later. Specimen: blood, collected from a patient whose treatment included radiotherapy and nephrectomy. The origin of the receptors is a woman aged 60-75 years with renal cell carcinoma.

The V call is TRBV11-2, the J call TRBJ2-2; possibly TRBD1 for D (5 bases). The V end lost 6 bases, the J end lost 0 bases, and 17 bases lay between the germline ends. The CDR3 extends over 17 amino acids. CDR1 is SGHAT, CDR2 FQNNGV, per germline. The DNA for the CDR3 is TGTGCCAGCAGTACACGAAGGGGCGTCGCGAACACCGGGGAGCTGTTTTTT. Residues: CASSTRRGVANTGELFF.

J is TRBJ2-1 and V is TRBV18, with D uncertain. The V end was cut by 6 bases, the J end by 3 bases, with 12 bases between. Germline CDR1 is KGHSH and CDR2 is LQKENI. CDR3 length: 14 amino acids. The CDR3 DNA reads as TGTGCCAGCTCCGGTCCCCCGGACTACAATGAGCAGTTCTTC. Residues: CASSGPPDYNEQFF.

The rearrangement uses TRBV15 and TRBJ1-5; TRBD1 might be the D (5 bases). Trimming took 0 bases from V and 3 from J, leaving 18 bases between them. CDR1 and CDR2 (germline): LNHNV, YYDKDF (reference sequence). The CDR3 extends over 18 amino acids. The CDR3, as DNA: TGTGCCACCAGCAGAGATCAGAAGGGAATAGGGGTCAATCAGCCCCAGCATTTT. It codes for CATSRDQKGIGVNQPQHF.

V usage is TRBV19 and J usage is TRBJ2-2, with D possibly TRBD2 on 6 matching bases. Trimming pared 7 bases from V and 1 base from J, leaving 13 bases between. The CDR3 is made up of 15 amino acids. From germline, CDR1 is LNHDA and CDR2 SQIVND (reference sequence). CDR3 sequence: CASIPRRENTGELFF. In DNA form, the CDR3 reads TGTGCCAGTATCCCTCGGCGGGAGAACACCGGGGAGCTGTTTTTT.

This clone has a handful of counts. This chain links TRBV19 with TRBJ1-5, with TRBD1 as a possible D gene (5 bases). From germline, CDR1 is LNHDA and CDR2 SQIVND (reference sequence). With 3 bases removed from V and 4 bases from J, the gap between germline ends came to 13 bases. The CDR3 has 15 amino acids. CDR3: CASSMGQGGNQPQHF. The CDR3, as DNA: TGTGCCAGTAGTATGGGGCAGGGAGGAAATCAGCCCCAGCATTTT.

This clone was seen a single time. The chain carries TRBV15 and TRBJ1-4; TRBD1 is a possible D gene (6 bases). Deletions cut 1 base from V and 8 bases from J, with 14 bases between. The CDR3 loop spans 15 amino acids. From germline, CDR1 is LNHNV and CDR2 YYDKDF (reference sequence). The CDR3 sequence: CATSRGGVGGEKLFF. CDR3 in DNA: TGTGCCACCAGCAGAGGAGGGGTAGGGGGAGAAAAACTGTTTTTT.

This chain joins TRBV27 and TRBJ1-1; 7 bases are shared with TRBD1. With V trimmed by 3 bases and J by 4 bases, 20 bases remained unmatched. CDR1 is MNHEY and CDR2 is SMNVEV in the germline V gene (reference sequence). The CDR3 length is 19 residues. The CDR3 reads CASSFRGPGQKVYFTEAFF. CDR3 bases: TGTGCCAGCAGTTTTAGGGGACCGGGACAGAAAGTGTACTTCACTGAAGCTTTCTTT.

This clone was seen only a few times. The chain uses TRBV9 and TRBJ1-1; unclear D gene. V was shortened by 3 bases and J by 0 bases, with 12 bases between the two germline ends. Germline V gives CDR1 SGDLS, CDR2 YYNGEE. The CDR3 runs to 15 residues. CDR3 coding DNA: TGTGCCAGCAGCGGGTCTAGACTCATGAACACTGAAGCTTTCTTT. Encoded protein: CASSGSRLMNTEAFF.

This clone was recorded only once. The rearrangement joins TRBV9 to TRBJ2-5; D uncertain. Germline V CDR1 and CDR2: SGDLS, YYNGEE. The ends were cut back, 0 bases at V and 2 bases at J, with 11 bases in the middle. The length of the CDR3 is 15 residues. This CDR3 is CASSVGAANQETQYF. The CDR3 nucleotides read TGTGCCAGCAGCGTAGGGGCAGCCAATCAAGAGACCCAGTACTTC.

About this clone itself: This may stem from a read error, because a much larger clone lies one nucleotide away. This chain connects TRBV9 to TRBJ2-1, with D unresolved. CDR1 and CDR2 from the germline V gene are SGDLS and YYNGEE. Trimming removed 4 bases at V and 5 bases at J, with 4 bases between. The CDR3 is 11 amino acids. CDR3 residues: CASSLNNEQFF. CDR3 DNA sequence: TGTGCCAGCAGCCTAAACAATGAGCAGTTCTTC.

This clone was seen a few times. The chain carries TRBV5-4 and TRBJ2-7, with 7 bases aligning to TRBD1. CDR1 and CDR2 (germline): SGHNT, YYREEE (reference sequence). After removal of 0 bases from V and 0 bases from J, the junction contained 3 bases not matched to a gene. CDR3 length equals 15 residues. The CDR3 bases are TGTGCCAGCAGCTTGGGACAGGGACCCTCCTACGAGCAGTACTTC. The encoded protein is CASSLGQGPSYEQYF.

The chain carries TRBV7-2 and TRBJ2-1; maybe TRBD1 (6 bases). The CDR3 sequence is 16 residues long. Germline V lookup: CDR1 SGHTA, CDR2 FQGNSA. Between the trimmed V and J ends, which lost 4 bases and 2 bases, there was a span of 15 bases. CDR3 in DNA: TGTGCCAGCAGCTCGGGACAAACGGCCCCCTACAATGAGCAGTTCTTC. This gives the protein CASSSGQTAPYNEQFF.

The V call is TRBV28, the J call TRBJ1-4; possible D gene TRBD1, 5 bases. The CDR3 loop spans 14 amino acids. Trimming shortened V by 6 bases and J by 4 bases, and 12 bases separated the two germline ends. Germline V gene lookup returns CDR1 MDHEN and CDR2 SYDVKM. CDR3 residues: CASRPEGRNEKLFF. CDR3 DNA: TGTGCCAGCAGACCGGAGGGGCGTAATGAAAAACTGTTTTTT.

The J gene is TRBJ1-2, the V gene TRBV27, with 8 bases lining up with TRBD1. The germline V gene encodes CDR1 MNHEY and CDR2 SMNVEV (reference sequence). Trimming at V came to 6 bases and at J to 4 bases, leaving 7 bases not matched to a gene. There are 14 residues in the CDR3. Here the CDR3 DNA reads TGTGCCAGCAGCGGACAGGGCCCTTCCTATGGCTACACCTTC. This translates into CASSGQGPSYGYTF.

This chain uses TRBV25-1 with TRBJ1-4; TRBD1 aligns across 7 bases. The CDR3 runs to 16 residues. Germline V gives CDR1 MGHDK, CDR2 SYGVNS. Trimming at V came to 0 bases and at J to 4 bases, leaving 5 bases not matched to a gene. The DNA of the CDR3 is TGTGCCAGCAGTGAATATAGGGGGCCAGGTAATGAAAAACTGTTTTTT. Protein product: CASSEYRGPGNEKLFF.

V is TRBV6-1 and J is TRBJ1-2, with a weak D call TRBD1 (6 bases). With 3 bases removed from V and 7 bases from J, the gap between germline ends came to 15 bases. From germline, CDR1 is MNHNS and CDR2 SASEGT. The CDR3 runs 14 residues. The CDR3 reads CASSDHRGTSGYTF. The CDR3 DNA reads as TGTGCCAGCAGTGACCATAGGGGGACAAGTGGCTACACCTTC.

This clone was detected once. The chain has TRBV5-4 and TRBJ2-2, with a weak D call TRBD1 (5 bases). Between the trimmed V and J ends, which lost 4 bases and 3 bases, there was a span of 10 bases. The V gene's germline CDR1 is SGHNT and CDR2 YYREEE (reference sequence). The CDR3 contains 14 residues. CDR3 sequence: CASSPGQDTGELFF. The CDR3 bases are TGTGCCAGCAGCCCAGGGCAGGACACCGGGGAGCTGTTTTTT.

This clone is a singleton in its sample. The chain carries TRBV7-3 and TRBJ1-1; TRBD1 is a possible D gene (5 bases). CDR1 and CDR2 (germline): SGHTA, FQGTGA. The CDR3 contains 18 residues. V lost 1 base, J lost 3 bases, and 21 bases lay in between. CDR3 DNA: TGTGCCAGCAGCTTAAGGCGTCAGGGTATAGATTGGGACACTGAAGCTTTCTTT. This sequence encodes CASSLRRQGIDWDTEAFF. The complete variable domain, with remaining parts taken from reference TRBV7-3 and TRBJ1-1, reads GAGVSQTPSNKVTEKGKYVELRCDPISGHTALYWYRQSLGQGPEFLIYFQGTGAADDSGLPNDRFFAVRPEGSVSTLKIQRTERGDSAVYLCASSLRRQGIDWDTEAFFGQGTRLTVV.

This clone was counted between two and nine times. The chain recombines TRBV11-1 with TRBJ2-2; D is perhaps TRBD1 or TRBD2 (6 bases each). The CDR3 is 11 residues long. V was shortened by 5 bases and J by 15 bases, with 13 bases between the two germline ends. Germline-derived CDR1 and CDR2 are SGHAT and FQDESV (reference sequence). DNA of the CDR3: TGTGCCAGCAGCAAGGGGGGACCTGTGTTTTTT. Translation: CASSKGGPVFF. Full variable domain (missing parts from reference TRBV11-1 and TRBJ2-2): EAEVAQSPRYKITEKSQAVAFWCDPISGHATLYWYRQILGQGPELLVQFQDESVVDDSQLPKDRFSAERLKGVDSTLKIQPAELGDSAMYLCASSKGGPVFFGEGSRLTVL.

The J gene is TRBJ1-4, the V gene TRBV27; the match to TRBD1 covers 10 bases. CDR3 length: 15 amino acids. CDR1 and CDR2 (germline): MNHEY, SMNVEV (reference sequence). J lost 8 bases, V lost 3 bases, and 6 bases had no gene match. This chain's CDR3 is CASSFWGTGDEKLFF. In nucleotides, the CDR3 is TGTGCCAGCAGTTTCTGGGGGACAGGGGACGAAAAACTGTTTTTT.

This chain joins TRBV5-8 and TRBJ1-1; D call uncertain. Trimming left V 0 bases short and J 1 base short, with 4 bases between. Germline CDR1 SGHTS, CDR2 YDEGEE. The CDR3 contains 13 residues. In DNA, the CDR3 is TGTGCCAGCAGCTTGGCAAAGAACACTGAAGCTTTCTTT. It codes for CASSLAKNTEAFF.

This chain connects TRBV29-1 to TRBJ1-1, with D perhaps matching TRBD1 (5 bases). Trimming shortened V by 7 bases and J by 2 bases, and 14 bases separated the two germline ends. The germline gives CDR1 SQVTM, CDR2 ANQGSEA. This CDR3 has 13 residues. The CDR3 region has the DNA TGCAGCGCCGGGGGGGTGGGTAACACTGAAGCTTTCTTT. This translates into CSAGGVGNTEAFF.

This chain joins TRBV7-9 and TRBJ2-5, with 7 bases identical to TRBD2. The CDR3 totals 15 residues. Germline CDR1 reads SEHNR; CDR2 reads FQNEAQ (reference sequence). V gave up 5 bases and J gave up 5 bases; unmatched junction bases: 11. The CDR3 DNA is TGTGCCAGCAGCAGCGGGGCCCCGGGTGGCGAGACCCAGTACTTC. It yields the protein CASSSGAPGGETQYF.

This clone was observed a single time. The gene calls are TRBV7-3 and TRBJ1-2; TRBD1 might be the D (6 bases). The CDR3 covers 15 residues. Germline lookup yields CDR1 SGHTA and CDR2 FQGTGA. Trimming shortened V by 1 base and J by 4 bases, and 13 bases separated the two germline ends. The CDR3 sequence: CASSLMAGAGYGYTF. The CDR3 DNA is TGTGCCAGCAGCTTAATGGCAGGGGCGGGCTATGGCTACACCTTC.

J is TRBJ2-3 and V is TRBV10-1, with D maybe TRBD1 (6 bases). Trimming cost V 4 bases and J 4 bases, with 12 bases left between them. Germline V gene sequence: CDR1 WNHNN, CDR2 SYGVQD (reference sequence). The CDR3 is made up of 14 amino acids. The CDR3 sequence: CASSAVQGADTQYF. CDR3 coding DNA: TGCGCCAGCAGTGCCGTACAGGGCGCAGATACGCAGTATTTT.

This rearrangement joins TRBV5-1 to TRBJ1-4; D is uncertain. Germline assignment: CDR1 SGHRS and CDR2 YFSETQ. Trimming took 0 bases from V and 1 from J, leaving 10 bases between them. The CDR3 loop spans 16 amino acids. The CDR3 DNA is TGCGCCAGCAGCTTGGAAGGTATCGGAACTAATGAAAAACTGTTTTTT. This sequence encodes CASSLEGIGTNEKLFF.